The 5 T cell receptor beta chains reported below all come from one sample, sequenced in a study of blood T cell repertoires in COVID-19 (dated by TCRdb to 2020 to 2022). Library preparation used the immunoSEQ multiplex PCR assay. Held by TCRdb, this immuneACCESS table contains in-frame sequences only and omits some clones. Under half of the omission traces to an unresolved V gene where checked; the cause of the rest is unknown. A total of fewer than 60,000 clones appear in this sample, approximately 88% of them only once. Of the sample, about a tenth falls within the top ten clones. Sequencing was carried out using peripheral blood. These receptors originate from a man aged 25-40 years with COVID-19, enrolled during active disease.

This rearrangement joins TRBV24-1 to TRBJ2-2, with D perhaps TRBD2 (6 bases). This CDR3 contains 14 residues. Germline V lookup: CDR1 KGHDR, CDR2 SFDVKD. V lost 7 bases, J lost 1 base, and 9 bases lay in between. Here the CDR3 DNA reads TGTGCCACCAGAAGGGAGGAGAACACCGGGGAGCTGTTTTTT. Translating it yields CATRREENTGELFF.

CDR3 sequence (DNA): TGTGCCAGCAGCCCTACCCCGTCGGGGGCTGGAAACACCATATATTTT. It encodes CASSPTPSGAGNTIYF. The chain combines TRBV28 with TRBJ1-3, with D possibly matching TRBD1 (5 bases). Germline V lookup: CDR1 MDHEN, CDR2 SYDVKM. The CDR3 sequence is 16 residues long. The V gene lost 6 bases and the J gene lost 2 bases, with 17 bases spanning the gap.

The chain has TRBV2 and TRBJ2-5; TRBD2 matches 8 bases. V shed 3 bases, J shed 1 base, and the junction held 1 base outside the gene matches. This CDR3 has 14 amino acids. Germline V CDR1 and CDR2: SNHLY, FYNNEI. The CDR3 sequence: CASSEAGGQETQYF. Here the CDR3 DNA reads TGTGCCAGCAGTGAGGCGGGGGGCCAAGAGACCCAGTACTTC. Using reference TRBV2 and TRBJ2-5 for the parts outside the CDR3, the full variable domain is EPEVTQTPSHQVTQMGQEVILRCVPISNHLYFYWYRQILGQKVEFLVSFYNNEISEKSEIFDDQFSVERPDGSNFTLKIRSTKLEDSAMYFCASSEAGGQETQYFGPGTRLLVL.

This sequence joins TRBV2 and TRBJ2-1, with D tentatively TRBD2 (6 bases). This CDR3 is 14 amino acids long. The ends were cut back, 3 bases at V and 7 bases at J, with 13 bases in the middle. From germline, CDR1 is SNHLY and CDR2 FYNNEI. CDR3 sequence: CASSDDSGPNEQFF. The CDR3 coding sequence is TGTGCCAGCAGTGATGACAGCGGGCCGAATGAGCAGTTCTTC.

The V call is TRBV19, the J call TRBJ1-5, with TRBD1 as a possible D gene (5 bases). The CDR3 has 15 amino acids. The germline V gene has CDR1 LNHDA and CDR2 SQIVND (reference sequence). The V gene lost 4 bases and the J gene lost 1 base, with 11 bases spanning the gap. The CDR3 sequence: CASSSQGLSNQPQHF. In DNA form, the CDR3 reads TGTGCCAGTAGTAGCCAGGGACTAAGCAATCAGCCCCAGCATTTT.